This T cell receptor (beta chain) was observed in a study of tumor-infiltrating lymphocytes in primary liver carcinoma. Study-level background: Patients diagnosed with primary liver carcinoma received treatment through surgical resection.

The sample holds many counts of this clonotype. The antigen is not known. The source of the blood RNA was unsorted whole blood, and germline DNA was extracted as well. Chronic HBV infection was present in the patients, who were treatment-naive. Study-level results: Tumor top-250-clone fraction significantly exceeded that of blood (p = 0.039).

Starting from approximately 500 ng of total RNA, TCR beta cDNA was produced with a primer in the constant region. A slightly modified ARM-PCR protocol with three nested multiplex PCR rounds produced these TCR beta libraries. TCRdb redid the calling of the multiplex PCR reads with MiXCR, one entry per CDR3 protein. The sample consists of approximately 310,000 distinct CDR3 sequences, roughly two thirds of them appearing once. This TCR came from a man between 40 and 49 years old with primary liver carcinoma and hepatitis B virus infection. The sequencing sample was made of peripheral blood.

The CDR3 region is CAISYGTSDSYEQYF. DNA for the CDR3: TGTGCCATCAGCTACGGGACTAGCGACTCCTACGAGCAGTACTTC. The V gene is TRBV10-3, the J gene TRBJ2-7; TRBD2 matches 10 bases. Germline CDR1 and CDR2: ENHRY and SYGVKD. Trimming removed 6 bases from V and 0 bases from J; junction bases left unmatched: 5. This CDR3 region has 15 residues.